These T cell receptor beta chains were read from a single sample in a study of PD-1 blockade in classical Hodgkin lymphoma. The data were produced by immunoSEQ multiplex PCR, yet TCRdb's version contains in-frame clones alone and is incomplete. The table has under 20,000 clones, 70% seen once; the top ten hold nearly 2.5%. The sequencing here drew on CD4+ T cells from blood, taken before the fourth cycle of nivolumab. Receptors were obtained from a human donor with classical Hodgkin lymphoma. Each CDR3 is given with its conserved first and last residue. A D gene is named only where the DNA matches it firmly. Clone size is shown for a subset of rows, as once, few, many or a class of expanded clone.

J gene: TRBJ1-1
D gene: -
V gene: TRBV5-1
clone size: -
CDR3 protein: CASSSGSVNTEAFF
CDR3 DNA: TGCGCCAGCAGCTCAGGGTCTGTGAACACTGAAGCTTTCTTT

J gene: TRBJ2-5
D gene: -
V gene: TRBV7-2
clone size: few
CDR3 protein: CASSLRLLGGETQYF
CDR3 DNA: TGTGCCAGCAGCTTACGACTGCTAGGTGGGGAGACCCAGTACTTC

J gene: TRBJ2-7
D gene: -
V gene: TRBV5-1
clone size: -
CDR3 protein: CASSLRTSLYEQYF
CDR3 DNA: TGCGCCAGCAGCTTGAGGACCAGTCTATACGAGCAGTACTTC

J gene: TRBJ2-1
D gene: TRBD2
V gene: TRBV28
clone size: -
CDR3 protein: CASSLLGLAGVNEQFF
CDR3 DNA: TGTGCCAGCAGTTTATTGGGACTAGCGGGAGTTAATGAGCAGTTCTTC

J gene: TRBJ1-6
D gene: -
V gene: TRBV25-1
clone size: -
CDR3 protein: CASSEGNSPLHF
CDR3 DNA: TGTGCCAGCAGTGAAGGGAATTCACCCCTCCACTTT

J gene: TRBJ1-4
D gene: -
V gene: TRBV4-2
clone size: -
CDR3 protein: CASSQETTAYEKLFF
CDR3 DNA: TGTGCCAGCAGCCAAGAGACGACAGCCTATGAAAAACTGTTTTTT

J gene: TRBJ2-7
D gene: TRBD2
V gene: TRBV7-2
clone size: -
CDR3 protein: CASSSSPGLAKGYEQYF
CDR3 DNA: TGTGCCAGCAGCTCCTCGCCGGGACTAGCGAAGGGCTACGAGCAGTACTTC

J gene: TRBJ1-2
D gene: TRBD1
V gene: TRBV5-1
clone size: -
CDR3 protein: CASSTGQGVGNYGYTF
CDR3 DNA: TGCGCCAGCAGCACTGGACAGGGTGTTGGGAACTATGGCTACACCTTC

J gene: TRBJ2-7
D gene: TRBD2
V gene: TRBV19
clone size: -
CDR3 protein: CASSSGLAGGLSYEQYF
CDR3 DNA: TGTGCCAGTAGTTCAGGACTAGCGGGAGGACTCTCCTACGAGCAGTACTTC

J gene: TRBJ2-2
D gene: TRBD2
V gene: TRBV7-3
clone size: -
CDR3 protein: CASSLKAASAGVGTGELFF
CDR3 DNA: TGTGCCAGCAGCTTAAAGGCAGCCTCGGCGGGAGTAGGCACCGGGGAGCTGTTTTTT

J gene: TRBJ1-1
D gene: -
V gene: TRBV4-2
clone size: medium-sized
CDR3 protein: CASSRGGNTEAFF
CDR3 DNA: TGTGCCAGCAGCCGAGGGGGGAACACTGAAGCTTTCTTT

J gene: TRBJ2-7
D gene: -
V gene: TRBV28
clone size: once
CDR3 protein: CASKLEGNEQYF
CDR3 DNA: TGTGCCAGCAAGTTGGAGGGCAACGAGCAGTACTTC

J gene: TRBJ1-2
D gene: TRBD1
V gene: TRBV28
clone size: -
CDR3 protein: CASIPGTGALYGYTF
CDR3 DNA: TGTGCCAGCATTCCTGGGACAGGCGCACTATATGGCTACACCTTC

J gene: TRBJ2-6
D gene: -
V gene: TRBV5-4
clone size: -
CDR3 protein: CASTTYSGANVLTF
CDR3 DNA: TGTGCCAGCACGACTTACTCTGGGGCCAACGTCCTGACTTTC

J gene: TRBJ1-2
D gene: TRBD1
V gene: TRBV5-1
clone size: few
CDR3 protein: CASSFGSTQGLNYGYTF
CDR3 DNA: TGCGCCAGCAGCTTCGGGAGCACACAGGGGTTGAACTATGGCTACACCTTC

J gene: TRBJ1-4
D gene: TRBD1
V gene: TRBV28
clone size: -
CDR3 protein: CASRSTGLNEKLFF
CDR3 DNA: TGTGCCAGCAGGTCGACAGGGCTGAATGAAAAACTGTTTTTT

J gene: TRBJ2-2
D gene: -
V gene: TRBV6-6
clone size: -
CDR3 protein: CASSRGSGANTGELFF
CDR3 DNA: TGTGCCAGCAGTCGGGGGTCAGGTGCGAACACCGGGGAGCTGTTTTTT

J gene: TRBJ1-1
D gene: -
V gene: TRBV11-3
clone size: -
CDR3 protein: CASSLWVNTEAFF
CDR3 DNA: TGTGCCAGCAGCTTATGGGTGAACACTGAAGCTTTCTTT

J gene: TRBJ1-2
D gene: -
V gene: TRBV6-1
clone size: -
CDR3 protein: CASSEYGTDYGYTF
CDR3 DNA: TGTGCCAGCAGTGAATATGGCACCGACTATGGCTACACCTTC

J gene: TRBJ2-7
D gene: -
V gene: TRBV7-2
clone size: few
CDR3 protein: CASSLGGGMMSDEQYF
CDR3 DNA: TGTGCCAGCAGCTTAGGTGGCGGGATGATGAGTGACGAGCAGTACTTC

J gene: TRBJ2-7
D gene: TRBD1
V gene: TRBV6-6
clone size: -
CDR3 protein: CASSGGQGFSYEQYF
CDR3 DNA: TGTGCCAGCAGTGGGGGACAGGGGTTCTCCTACGAGCAGTACTTC

J gene: TRBJ2-3
D gene: -
V gene: TRBV15
clone size: -
CDR3 protein: CATSRGGGTDTQYF
CDR3 DNA: TGTGCCACCAGCAGGGGGGGCGGGACAGATACGCAGTATTTT

J gene: TRBJ1-2
D gene: -
V gene: TRBV4-3
clone size: -
CDR3 protein: CASSQAAGYGYTF
CDR3 DNA: TGCGCCAGCAGCCAAGCGGCAGGGTATGGCTACACCTTC

J gene: TRBJ2-1
D gene: -
V gene: TRBV19
clone size: -
CDR3 protein: CASSIGDGGLNEQFF
CDR3 DNA: TGTGCCAGTAGTATTGGGGACGGGGGCCTCAATGAGCAGTTCTTC

J gene: TRBJ2-7
D gene: TRBD2
V gene: TRBV5-4
clone size: -
CDR3 protein: CASSSGLAAWGGEQYF
CDR3 DNA: TGTGCCAGCAGCTCGGGACTAGCCGCATGGGGGGGGGAGCAGTACTTC

J gene: TRBJ1-3
D gene: -
V gene: TRBV7-3
clone size: -
CDR3 protein: CASSPGVSSGNTIYF
CDR3 DNA: TGTGCCAGCAGCCCGGGAGTTAGCTCTGGAAACACCATATATTTT

J gene: TRBJ1-6
D gene: -
V gene: TRBV6-5
clone size: once
CDR3 protein: CASSYDGNSPLHF
CDR3 DNA: TGTGCCAGCAGTTACGACGGTAATTCACCCCTCCACTTT

J gene: TRBJ1-6
D gene: -
V gene: TRBV7-2
clone size: -
CDR3 protein: CASSLAGPWVGSPLHF
CDR3 DNA: TGTGCCAGCAGCTTAGCGGGACCGTGGGTGGGGTCACCCCTCCACTTT

J gene: TRBJ1-1
D gene: TRBD1
V gene: TRBV4-3
clone size: once
CDR3 protein: CASSLSQGWEWNTEAFF
CDR3 DNA: TGCGCCAGCAGCCTTTCACAGGGGTGGGAATGGAACACTGAAGCTTTCTTT

J gene: TRBJ2-3
D gene: -
V gene: TRBV5-4
clone size: -
CDR3 protein: CASSSTARPTDTQYF
CDR3 DNA: TGTGCCAGCAGCTCGACGGCCCGTCCAACAGATACGCAGTATTTT

J gene: TRBJ1-4
D gene: -
V gene: TRBV5-4
clone size: few
CDR3 protein: CASSLAGEEKLFF
CDR3 DNA: TGTGCCAGCAGCTTGGCCGGGGAAGAAAAACTGTTTTTT

J gene: TRBJ2-7
D gene: -
V gene: TRBV7-2
clone size: -
CDR3 protein: CASSFSGGVYEQYF
CDR3 DNA: TGTGCCAGCAGCTTCAGTGGCGGGGTCTACGAGCAGTACTTC

J gene: TRBJ2-2
D gene: -
V gene: TRBV7-2
clone size: -
CDR3 protein: CASSLFSTGRDTGELFF
CDR3 DNA: TGTGCCAGCAGCTTATTCTCTACAGGGAGAGACACCGGGGAGCTGTTTTTT

J gene: TRBJ1-5
D gene: -
V gene: TRBV15
clone size: -
CDR3 protein: CATSSSINHRFQHF
CDR3 DNA: TGTGCCACCAGCAGCAGCATCAACCACAGATTCCAGCATTTT

J gene: TRBJ2-3
D gene: -
V gene: TRBV28
clone size: -
CDR3 protein: CASSLQGSGTDTQYF
CDR3 DNA: TGTGCCAGCAGTTTGCAGGGGAGCGGCACAGATACGCAGTATTTT

J gene: TRBJ2-5
D gene: TRBD1
V gene: TRBV7-6
clone size: -
CDR3 protein: CASSLGQGAHGTQYF
CDR3 DNA: TGTGCCAGCAGCTTGGGACAGGGGGCCCATGGGACCCAGTACTTC

J gene: TRBJ2-3
D gene: TRBD2
V gene: TRBV4-2
clone size: -
CDR3 protein: CASSQAGGTADTQYF
CDR3 DNA: TGTGCCAGCAGCCAAGCGGGGGGGACTGCAGATACGCAGTATTTT

J gene: TRBJ1-2
D gene: -
V gene: TRBV2
clone size: -
CDR3 protein: CASVFEGLAVGYTF
CDR3 DNA: TGTGCCAGCGTATTCGAGGGACTTGCGGTTGGCTACACCTTC

J gene: TRBJ2-7
D gene: -
V gene: TRBV6-1
clone size: -
CDR3 protein: CASSASFRTSSYEQYF
CDR3 DNA: TGTGCCAGCAGTGCGAGTTTTAGGACCAGCTCCTACGAGCAGTACTTC

J gene: TRBJ1-2
D gene: -
V gene: TRBV7-2
clone size: few
CDR3 protein: CASKWRVGDYGYTF
CDR3 DNA: TGTGCCAGCAAGTGGAGGGTGGGCGACTATGGCTACACCTTC

J gene: TRBJ2-7
D gene: TRBD1
V gene: TRBV18
clone size: -
CDR3 protein: CASSPGDRGTYEQYF
CDR3 DNA: TGTGCCAGCTCACCGGGGGACAGGGGAACCTACGAGCAGTACTTC

J gene: TRBJ2-1
D gene: -
V gene: TRBV7-6
clone size: -
CDR3 protein: CASSAVGNEQFF
CDR3 DNA: TGTGCCAGCAGCGCCGTTGGGAATGAGCAGTTCTTC

J gene: TRBJ2-7
D gene: -
V gene: TRBV7-1
clone size: -
CDR3 protein: CASSLDRAGVYEQYF
CDR3 DNA: TGTGCCAGCAGCTTAGATCGTGCGGGCGTGTACGAGCAGTACTTC

J gene: TRBJ1-1
D gene: -
V gene: TRBV5-5
clone size: -
CDR3 protein: CASSFDNGRRGNTEAFF
CDR3 DNA: TGTGCCAGCAGCTTCGATAATGGACGGCGGGGGAACACTGAAGCTTTCTTT

J gene: TRBJ1-2
D gene: TRBD1
V gene: TRBV6-1
clone size: -
CDR3 protein: CASRTGGGDGYTF
CDR3 DNA: TGTGCCAGCAGGACAGGGGGCGGGGATGGCTACACCTTC

J gene: TRBJ1-1
D gene: -
V gene: TRBV10-3
clone size: -
CDR3 protein: CAISESEGTEAFF
CDR3 DNA: TGTGCCATCAGTGAGTCTGAGGGAACTGAAGCTTTCTTT

J gene: TRBJ2-5
D gene: -
V gene: TRBV5-1
clone size: -
CDR3 protein: CASSFGQQGETQYF
CDR3 DNA: TGCGCCAGCAGCTTTGGACAGCAAGGAGAGACCCAGTACTTC

J gene: TRBJ1-1
D gene: -
V gene: TRBV7-3
clone size: few
CDR3 protein: CASSLDRNTEAFF
CDR3 DNA: TGTGCCAGCAGCTTGGACAGGAACACTGAAGCTTTCTTT

J gene: TRBJ2-7
D gene: -
V gene: TRBV6-5
clone size: -
CDR3 protein: CASSSLYEQYF
CDR3 DNA: TGTGCCAGCAGTTCCCTCTACGAGCAGTACTTC

J gene: TRBJ2-3
D gene: TRBD1
V gene: TRBV5-1
clone size: -
CDR3 protein: CASSPMPPGQADTQYF
CDR3 DNA: TGCGCCAGCAGCCCCATGCCGCCAGGACAGGCAGATACGCAGTATTTT

J gene: TRBJ2-7
D gene: -
V gene: TRBV10-3
clone size: once
CDR3 protein: CAISDPGEVSYEQYF
CDR3 DNA: TGTGCCATCAGTGACCCCGGAGAGGTTTCCTACGAGCAGTACTTC

J gene: TRBJ1-3
D gene: -
V gene: TRBV7-9
clone size: -
CDR3 protein: CASSGGTSGNTIYF
CDR3 DNA: TGTGCCAGCAGCGGAGGGACTTCTGGAAACACCATATATTTT

J gene: TRBJ1-1
D gene: TRBD1
V gene: TRBV4-1
clone size: -
CDR3 protein: CASSRDRGGTEAFF
CDR3 DNA: TGCGCCAGCAGCCGGGACAGGGGAGGCACTGAAGCTTTCTTT

J gene: TRBJ2-1
D gene: TRBD1
V gene: TRBV5-1
clone size: few
CDR3 protein: CASSLGQGEVNEQFF
CDR3 DNA: TGCGCCAGCAGCCTGGGACAGGGGGAGGTTAATGAGCAGTTCTTC

J gene: TRBJ2-7
D gene: -
V gene: TRBV2
clone size: -
CDR3 protein: CASPPDSEPPYEQYF
CDR3 DNA: TGTGCCAGCCCCCCGGACAGTGAACCGCCCTACGAGCAGTACTTC

J gene: TRBJ2-7
D gene: TRBD1
V gene: TRBV7-2
clone size: -
CDR3 protein: CASSLAGTGPYEQYF
CDR3 DNA: TGTGCCAGCAGCTTGGCCGGGACAGGGCCCTACGAGCAGTACTTC

J gene: TRBJ1-5
D gene: -
V gene: TRBV19
clone size: -
CDR3 protein: CASKPLPYSNQPQHF
CDR3 DNA: TGTGCCAGTAAACCGCTCCCTTATAGCAATCAGCCCCAGCATTTT